This TCR beta chain is drawn from a study of molecular identifiers for immune sequencing clone quantification. Sequencing libraries of naive CD8 cells derived from roughly 18,000 to 920,000 sorted cells with 10%, 30% or 50% RNA. Researchers sorted naive CD8 T cells as cells that were CD8+CD4-CCR7+CD45RA+. Study outcomes and limitations: Over 99% of effector molecules, yet under 1% of naive-cell molecules, were held by clones above 20 RNA copies. Clone sizes could be underestimated for highly expanded clones when identical TCR molecules share a barcode.

Each CDR3 protein gets one entry after TCRdb re-called the PCR reads with MiXCR. The sample has roughly 100,000 distinct CDR3 sequences; around 30% are singletons. Concerning this clonotype itself: Its matching antigen is unknown.

Per germline, CDR1 SGDLS and CDR2 YYNGEE. The CDR3 is 12 residues long. Trimming stripped 2 bases from V and 4 bases from J, with 3 bases between. The gene calls are TRBV9 and TRBJ2-2, with no clear D. Material for sequencing was naive CD8+ T cells from blood, with Jurkat cell RNA spiked in. Subset meaning: FACS-sorted CD8+CD4-CCR7+CD45RA+ naive T cells. The clonotype comes from a human donor in good health. Some libraries in this study had Jurkat cell RNA spiked in. The CDR3 loop is CASSVATGELFF. The CDR3, as DNA: TGTGCCAGCAGCGTGGCCACCGGGGAGCTGTTTTTT.